The rows below give T cell receptor beta chains drawn from one sample of a study of T-cell memory formation after mild COVID-19. TCRdb used MiXCR to reprocess the 5' RACE reads, holding one entry per CDR3 protein. The table lists roughly 220,000 distinct CDR3 sequences, 9.5% of them singletons. Sequenced input: PBMCs or a T cell subset sorted from them (not recorded which). These receptors were obtained from a man younger than 35 who had mild COVID-19 (a few samples of this study predate the infection). Cell type and time point are not known. Both conserved end residues are part of each CDR3. D genes are given only for firm matches. Size tells how often a clone was seen (once, few, many) or the class of an expanded clone, and some rows leave it out.

j_gene | d_gene | abundance | v_gene | CDR3aa | CDR3nt
TRBJ2-7 | . | many | TRBV5-1 | CASCPRGNDYEQYF | TGCGCCAGCTGTCCGAGGGGGAACGACTACGAGCAGTACTTC
TRBJ2-4 | TRBD1 | . | TRBV11-1 | CASSLEATGGLGIQYF | TGTGCCAGCAGCTTAGAGGCGACAGGGGGTTTGGGCATTCAGTACTTC
TRBJ2-5 | . | . | TRBV7-2 | CASSTSPGVGVETQYF | TGTGCCAGCAGCACCTCCCCGGGGGTTGGTGTAGAGACCCAGTACTTC
TRBJ1-5 | TRBD1 | . | TRBV9 | CASSAGQGHQPQHF | TGTGCCAGCAGCGCCGGACAGGGTCATCAGCCCCAGCATTTT
TRBJ1-5 | . | few | TRBV7-2 | CASSFGGWPGDQPQHF | TGTGCCAGCAGCTTTGGCGGGTGGCCTGGGGATCAGCCCCAGCATTTT
TRBJ1-5 | . | . | TRBV5-8 | CASRPYHGNQPQHF | TGTGCCAGCAGGCCCTATCACGGCAATCAGCCCCAGCATTTT
TRBJ1-3 | TRBD1 | few | TRBV7-9 | CASSLGQNSGNTIYF | TGTGCCAGCAGCCTGGGACAGAACTCTGGAAACACCATATATTTT
TRBJ2-1 | . | . | TRBV7-2 | CASSLSFSLTSYNEQFF | TGTGCCAGCAGCTTATCATTTTCCCTGACTAGCTACAATGAGCAGTTCTTC
TRBJ2-1 | . | many | TRBV24-1 | CATSDSPSLWTQFF | TGTGCCACCAGTGATTCCCCGAGTTTATGGACGCAGTTCTTC
TRBJ2-4 | . | . | TRBV7-2 | CASSLYWRGENIQYF | TGTGCCAGCAGCTTATACTGGCGAGGGGAAAACATTCAGTACTTC
TRBJ2-6 | . | . | TRBV30 | CAWSPLWTGANVLTF | TGTGCCTGGAGTCCTCTCTGGACTGGGGCCAACGTCCTGACTTTC
TRBJ1-5 | . | . | TRBV6-6 | CASSEGSGAQHF | TGTGCCAGCAGCGAGGGATCCGGGGCCCAGCATTTT
TRBJ1-2 | . | . | TRBV3-1 | CASSRGTENYGYTF | TGTGCCAGCAGCCGAGGGACGGAGAACTATGGCTACACCTTC
TRBJ2-1 | . | . | TRBV7-7 | CASSLGGPSYNEQFF | TGTGCTAGCAGCTTGGGGGGACCCTCCTACAATGAGCAGTTCTTC
TRBJ1-4 | . | . | TRBV6-5 | CASSPPGTGLNEKLFF | TGTGCCAGCAGCCCACCCGGAACAGGGCTTAATGAAAAACTGTTTTTT
TRBJ2-3 | TRBD1 | few | TRBV5-1 | CASSVQGADTQYF | TGCGCCAGCAGCGTACAGGGGGCTGATACGCAGTATTTT
TRBJ2-7 | . | . | TRBV7-2 | CASSLGALLYEQYF | TGTGCCAGCAGCTTAGGTGCGTTACTGTACGAGCAGTACTTC
TRBJ2-1 | . | . | TRBV28 | CASSLYKGEQFF | TGTGCCAGCAGTTTATACAAGGGTGAGCAGTTCTTC
TRBJ2-3 | . | . | TRBV18 | CASSSGTPDTQYF | TGTGCCAGCTCATCGGGGACTCCCGATACGCAGTATTTT
TRBJ2-5 | . | few | TRBV2 | CASMERETQYF | TGTGCCAGCATGGAACGGGAGACCCAGTACTTC
TRBJ2-5 | TRBD2 | many | TRBV6-5 | CASSNPLSTSGDSETQYF | TGTGCCAGCAGTAACCCCCTGTCGACTAGCGGGGACTCGGAGACCCAGTACTTC
TRBJ1-1 | TRBD1 | many | TRBV10-3 | CAISRGTVNTEAFF | TGTGCCATCAGCCGCGGGACAGTGAACACTGAAGCTTTCTTT
TRBJ2-3 | TRBD2 | few | TRBV29-1 | CSVEGTSGARTDTQYF | TGCAGCGTTGAAGGGACTAGCGGGGCCCGCACAGATACGCAGTATTTT
TRBJ1-2 | TRBD1 | . | TRBV7-9 | CASSTRDRGVYGYTF | TGTGCCAGCAGCACCCGGGACAGGGGAGTCTATGGCTACACCTTC
TRBJ2-3 | TRBD1 | few | TRBV4-1 | CASSQGAPGQVARVDTQYF | TGCGCCAGCAGCCAAGGGGCGCCGGGACAGGTTGCAAGAGTGGATACGCAGTATTTT
TRBJ2-2 | TRBD1 | . | TRBV18 | CASSPPGTGGRNTGELFF | TGTGCCAGCTCACCACCCGGGACAGGGGGCCGGAACACCGGGGAGCTGTTTTTT
TRBJ1-2 | . | . | TRBV28 | CASRLVSMAANYGYTF | TGTGCCAGCAGATTGGTGTCGATGGCGGCTAACTATGGCTACACCTTC
TRBJ2-7 | TRBD2 | . | TRBV20-1 | CSAVAGGRVQYF | TGCAGTGCTGTTGCGGGGGGGCGCGTGCAGTACTTC
TRBJ1-5 | . | few | TRBV18 | CASSPVWEEPQHF | TGTGCCAGCTCACCAGTCTGGGAAGAGCCCCAGCATTTT
TRBJ2-7 | TRBD1 | few | TRBV20-1 | CSARGTGGDPYEQYF | TGCAGTGCTCGAGGGACAGGGGGGGACCCCTACGAGCAGTACTTC
TRBJ2-3 | TRBD1 | few | TRBV24-1 | CATSDFGQGADPTSTDTQYF | TGTGCCACCAGTGATTTCGGACAGGGGGCCGATCCAACTAGCACAGATACGCAGTATTTT
TRBJ1-4 | . | few | TRBV23-1 | CAITGRGNEKLFF | TGCGCCATCACAGGCCGCGGGAATGAAAAACTGTTTTTT
TRBJ1-1 | . | few | TRBV28 | CASSLRTTEAFF | TGTGCCAGCAGTTTGAGAACCACTGAAGCTTTCTTT